A single sample is the source of the 14 T cell receptor beta chains below, sequenced in a study of blood T cells in healthy people across ages. A J-beta primer mix and a sample-barcoded 5' primer were used in a second PCR of roughly 6 to 11 cycles. TCRdb called the 5' RACE reads again in MiXCR, with one record for every CDR3 protein. Here the sample spans some 290,000 distinct CDR3 sequences, less than 30% being singletons. The sequenced sample was blood. Receptors were obtained from a woman in her 70s in good health.

The chain is built from TRBV20-1 and TRBJ1-5; D not resolved. Germline CDR1 DFQATT, CDR2 SNEGSKA (reference sequence). Trimming pared 3 bases from V and 7 bases from J, leaving 19 bases between. The CDR3 consists of 15 residues. The CDR3 DNA is TGCAGTGCTAGTTCGATCATGGGAGGCGAACAGCCCCAGCATTTT. Translating gives CSASSIMGGEQPQHF.

This chain links TRBV3-1 with TRBJ1-1; tentatively, D is TRBD1 (6 bases). There are 15 residues in the CDR3. Germline CDR1 is LGHDT and CDR2 is YNNKEL (reference sequence). The germline V and J ends were trimmed by 5 bases and 2 bases, with 15 bases remaining between them. CDR3 in amino acids: CASSTLGGPNTEAFF. For the CDR3, the DNA is TGTGCCAGCAGCACCTTGGGGGGGCCTAACACTGAAGCTTTCTTT.

This clonotype was counted only a few times. The V and J genes are TRBV12-3 or TRBV12-4 and TRBJ1-4, with unresolved D. This CDR3 has 13 amino acids. The germline V and J ends were trimmed by 4 bases and 4 bases, with 7 bases remaining between them. DNA for the CDR3: TGTGCCAGCAGTTCAGAAGTTAATGAAAAACTGTTTTTT. The encoded protein is CASSSEVNEKLFF.

Points on this clonotype: The junction departs from germline at one end; a sequencing error may be responsible. The chain is built from TRBV20-1 and TRBJ2-1; 7 bases are a match to TRBD2. CDR3 length equals 13 residues. The germline CDR1 and CDR2 sequences are DFQATT and SNEGSKA (reference sequence). The CDR3 loop reads CSVRGGTEETRYF. CDR3 nucleotide sequence: TGCAGTGTACGGGGAGGGACCGAGGAGACCCGGTACTTC.

This clonotype appeared a few times. At one of its ends the junction is not consistent with the germline gene, which may arise from a read error. CDR3 bases: TGTGCCAGCAGATTAGCGGGAGAGGTTTACAATGAGCAGTTCTTC. This encodes CASRLAGEVYNEQFF. The V call is TRBV12-3 or TRBV12-4, the J call TRBJ2-7; 9 positions match TRBD2. Near its end, the DNA agrees better with TRBJ2-1, so the J call may be wrong. The CDR3 covers 15 residues.

V gene TRBV5-1 combines with J gene TRBJ2-7, with D possibly matching TRBD1 (5 bases). The CDR3 has 14 residues. CDR1 SGHRS and CDR2 YFSETQ come from the germline V gene. V lost 4 bases, J lost 0 bases, and 11 bases lay in between. CDR3 in DNA: TGCGCCAGCAGCCCAACAGGAGACTCCTACGAGCAGTACTTC. Translating it yields CASSPTGDSYEQYF.

Concerning this clonotype: A read error may produce the germline difference seen at one junction end. The chain links TRBV7-8 to TRBJ2-3, with TRBD2 as a possible D gene (5 bases). The CDR3 extends over 15 amino acids. Germline CDR1 SGHVS, CDR2 FQNEAQ. This chain's CDR3 is CASSLGGSRPDMQYF. As DNA, the CDR3 is TGTGCCAGCAGCTTAGGAGGGAGTCGCCCAGATATGCAGTATTTT. The full variable domain, in which reference TRBV7-8 and TRBJ2-3 provide the parts outside the CDR3, is GAGVSQSPRYKVAKRGQDVALRCDPISGHVSLFWYQQALGQGPEFLTYFQNEAQLDKSGLPSDRFFAERPEGSVSTLKIQRTQQEDSAVYLCASSLGGSRPDMQYFGPGTRLTVL.

This chain links TRBV5-1 with TRBJ2-7, with TRBD2 matching over 9 bases. This CDR3 is 15 amino acids long. Per the germline V gene, CDR1 is SGHRS and CDR2 is YFSETQ. The V gene end was trimmed by 5 bases and the J gene end by 0 bases; junction bases not matched to a gene: 6. CDR3 in DNA: TGCGCCAGCAGGAGAAGCGGGGGGCCCTCCTACGAGCAGTACTTC. Translation gives CASRRSGGPSYEQYF.

This clonotype showed up just a few times. V and J are TRBV7-2 and TRBJ2-1; D is uncertain. CDR3 size: 15 residues. Germline V gene sequence: CDR1 SGHTA, CDR2 FQGNSA. V shed 5 bases and J shed 4 bases, with 15 bases lying between them. CDR3 bases: TGTGCCAGCAGCCCCAACAGCGAACCATACAATGAGCAGTTCTTC. Its protein is CASSPNSEPYNEQFF. Based on the CDR3 plus reference TRBV7-2 and TRBJ2-1, the full variable domain is GAGVSQSPSNKVTEKGKDVELRCDPISGHTALYWYRQSLGQGLEFLIYFQGNSAPDKSGLPSDRFSAERTGGSVSTLTIQRTQQEDSAVYLCASSPNSEPYNEQFFGPGTRLTVL.

This clonotype has a handful of counts. The J gene is TRBJ2-5, the V gene TRBV7-2, with D possibly matching TRBD1 (6 bases). Germline CDR1 is SGHTA and CDR2 is FQGNSA. V was clipped by 1 base and J by 2 bases, with 14 bases between them. The CDR3 covers 16 residues. The CDR3 sequence: CASSLDGRQGQETQYF. CDR3 DNA: TGTGCCAGCAGCTTAGACGGCCGCCAGGGGCAAGAGACCCAGTACTTC.

The table lists this clonotype with many counts. The chain uses TRBV27 and TRBJ2-5; D uncertain. The germline V gene has CDR1 MNHEY and CDR2 SMNVEV (reference sequence). The CDR3 contains 12 residues. The germline V and J ends were trimmed by 3 bases and 2 bases, with 4 bases remaining between them. The CDR3 loop is CASSFLQETQYF. The CDR3 DNA reads TGTGCCAGCAGTTTTCTTCAAGAGACCCAGTACTTC.

For this clonotype: The junction and the germline gene differ at one end; a read error may be behind it. The chain is built from TRBV28 and TRBJ2-7; D is possibly TRBD2 (6 bases). The CDR3 consists of 11 residues. Germline values: CDR1 MDHEN, CDR2 SYDVKM. The CDR3 protein is CASSSIRDFTF. The CDR3 nucleotides are TGTGCCAGCAGCTCCATTAGGGACTTCACATTC.

This clonotype was found once. The genes are TRBV5-1 and TRBJ2-7, with D unresolved. The length of the CDR3 is 14 residues. Germline V lookup: CDR1 SGHRS, CDR2 YFSETQ. Trimming cost V 4 bases and J 3 bases, with 14 bases left between them. DNA for the CDR3: TGCGCCAGCAGCCTGGCGTCGGTTCTCTACGAGCAGTACTTC. Encoded protein: CASSLASVLYEQYF.

The chain has TRBV10-3 and TRBJ2-3; 8 bases are a match to TRBD1. Trimming at V came to 10 bases and at J to 3 bases, leaving 9 bases not matched to a gene. CDR3 length: 14 amino acids. From germline, CDR1 is ENHRY and CDR2 SYGVKD. This CDR3 is CASRQGAETDTQYF. In nucleotides, the CDR3 is TGTGCCAGCAGGCAGGGGGCAGAGACAGATACGCAGTATTTT.